This T cell receptor (beta chain) appears in the sequencing data of a study of cytomegalovirus exposure and HLA in healthy donors. Here immunoSEQ multiplex PCR was the method, and the copy in TCRdb shows in-frame clones only, minus some. This table holds over 250,000 clones, roughly 87% found once. CDR1 is MNHNS, CDR2 SASEGT, per germline. Trimming took 7 bases from V and 6 from J; bases not matched to a gene: 5. The CDR3 totals 14 residues. The specimen sequenced was PBMCs. The TCR was taken from a woman aged 25 to 39 in good health and CMV-seropositive. The J gene is TRBJ2-7, the V gene TRBV6-1, with 14 bases aligning to TRBD2. The CDR3 loop reads CASTSGLAGVEQYF. The CDR3 region has the DNA TGTGCCAGCACCTCGGGACTAGCGGGGGTCGAGCAGTACTTC.